This is a list of T cell receptor beta chains from one sample in a study of beta chain features in type 1 diabetes. Produced via immunoSEQ multiplex PCR; TCRdb's table is partial and in-frame only. The sample includes a few hundred thousand clones, less than 30% seen only once; the top ten take more than 0.009%. What was sequenced was naive CD4+ T cells from blood. The receptors were sampled from a woman aged 30 to 39 with type 1 diabetes. The CDR3 runs from the conserved cysteine through the conserved F or W. Fields, in order: clone size, J gene, V gene, D gene, CDR3 DNA, CDR3 protein. A D gene is named only where the DNA matches it firmly. The size of a clone is reported for some rows only, either as once, few or many, or as a class for expanded clones.

>-|TRBJ2-4|TRBV7-2|-
TGTGCCAGCAGCTTAGAGCTTGGCAAAAACATTCAGTACTTC
CASSLELGKNIQYF
>few|TRBJ2-4|TRBV11-2|TRBD2
TGTGCCAGCAGCTTAGTAGGGAGGGGAGCCAAAAACATTCAGTACTTC
CASSLVGRGAKNIQYF
>-|TRBJ2-3|TRBV5-1|-
TGCGCCAGCAGCTTGGCTGCAGATACGCAGTATTTT
CASSLAADTQYF
>few|TRBJ2-5|TRBV29-1|TRBD1
TGCAGCGCCTCCCCCGGGACAGCCGTGACCCAGTACTTC
CSASPGTAVTQYF
>few|TRBJ2-1|TRBV7-3|-
TGTGCCAGCAGCTCCGGTCCCGGGAATGAGCAGTTCTTC
CASSSGPGNEQFF
>-|TRBJ1-2|TRBV5-6|-
TGTGCCAGCAGTAGACAGGTTCCCTCTTATGGCTACACCTTC
CASSRQVPSYGYTF
>-|TRBJ2-3|TRBV6-6|TRBD2
TGTGCCAGCAGCAGTAGCGGGAATACGCAGTATTTT
CASSSSGNTQYF
>-|TRBJ2-7|TRBV7-2|-
TGTGCCAGCAGCTCGTTAGCGCGGGTTTACGAGCAGTACTTC
CASSSLARVYEQYF
>-|TRBJ2-3|TRBV29-1|-
TGCAGCGTTGGCGGGGACCATACGCAGTATTTT
CSVGGDHTQYF
>-|TRBJ2-5|TRBV10-3|-
TGTGCCATCAGGCCAGGGGTGGGGGTCGCGGGAGACGAAGAGACCCAGTACTTC
CAIRPGVGVAGDEETQYF
>few|TRBJ2-2|TRBV5-4|TRBD1
TGTGCCAGTACACGACAGGGGGCGGCCGGGGAGCTGTTTTTT
CASTRQGAAGELFF
>few|TRBJ1-2|TRBV7-9|-
TGTGCCAGCAGCTTAGACTTCAGGGGTTCCTATGGCTACACCTTC
CASSLDFRGSYGYTF
>-|TRBJ2-5|TRBV28|-
TGTGCCAGCCGCCCCGGGGGTAGCCGGCAAGAGACCCAGTACTTC
CASRPGGSRQETQYF
>few|TRBJ1-2|TRBV7-9|-
TGTGCCAGCAGCTTAGACCAGGGACAAGTCTATGGCTACACCTTC
CASSLDQGQVYGYTF
>few|TRBJ1-1|TRBV29-1|-
TGCAGCGGAAACTTGAACACTGAAGCTTTCTTT
CSGNLNTEAFF
>-|TRBJ2-1|TRBV5-1|TRBD2
TGCGCCAGCAGCCCAACTAGCGGTAATAACAATGAGCAGTTCTTC
CASSPTSGNNNEQFF
>few|TRBJ2-1|TRBV19|-
TGTGCCAGTACCTCCGAGGTCTATGAGCAGTTCTTC
CASTSEVYEQFF
>few|TRBJ2-7|TRBV28|TRBD2
TGTGCCAGCAGTTCCATTAGCGGGGGTCCGCTCTCCTACGAGCAGTACTTC
CASSSISGGPLSYEQYF
>-|TRBJ2-7|TRBV6-5|-
TGTGCCAGCAGACCCCCGCACCCAGGGTACGAGCAGTACTTC
CASRPPHPGYEQYF
>few|TRBJ2-3|TRBV29-1|TRBD1
TGCAGCCCCTGTACCGGGACAGGGTGTCCCGCAGATACGCAGTATTTT
CSPCTGTGCPADTQYF
>-|TRBJ1-5|TRBV2|-
TGTGCCAGCAGTTCAGGGAATCAGCCCCAGCATTTT
CASSSGNQPQHF
>few|TRBJ2-2|TRBV5-1|-
TGCGCCAGCAGCTTGGTAGTCACCGGGGAGCTGTTTTTT
CASSLVVTGELFF
>-|TRBJ2-2|TRBV5-4|TRBD2
TGTGCCAGCACCGCGTGGGTAGCGGGAGAGAGTGGCGGGGAGCTGTTTTTT
CASTAWVAGESGGELFF
>-|TRBJ1-5|TRBV7-2|-
TGTGCCAGCAGATCCATCGGTAGTCAGCCCCAGCATTTT
CASRSIGSQPQHF
>-|TRBJ2-1|TRBV6-5|-
TGTGCCAGCAGTCAGGGGCTACTCTCCTACAATGAGCAGTTCTTC
CASSQGLLSYNEQFF
>-|TRBJ2-7|TRBV7-2|-
TGTGCCAGCAGCTTAGGGGGAAGCGGTCCCTACGAGCAGTACTTC
CASSLGGSGPYEQYF
>few|TRBJ2-3|TRBV28|TRBD1
TGTGCCAGCAGTTTGAGACAGGGGGCGAGGGATACGCAGTATTTT
CASSLRQGARDTQYF
>-|TRBJ2-7|TRBV4-1|-
TGCGCCAGCAGCCAAGATCTTGAGTCGGTTGGCTCCTACGAGCAGTACTTC
CASSQDLESVGSYEQYF
>few|TRBJ2-5|TRBV14|-
TGTGCCAGCAGCCAATCAAGCGGCTTAAGCGCCCAGTACTTC
CASSQSSGLSAQYF
>-|TRBJ1-1|TRBV18|TRBD1
TGTGCCAGCTCATCCCAGGGGGGAAACACTGAAGCTTTCTTT
CASSSQGGNTEAFF
>-|TRBJ1-5|TRBV18|-
TGTGCCAGCTCACCATTCAGGGGCAGCAATCAGCCCCAGCATTTT
CASSPFRGSNQPQHF